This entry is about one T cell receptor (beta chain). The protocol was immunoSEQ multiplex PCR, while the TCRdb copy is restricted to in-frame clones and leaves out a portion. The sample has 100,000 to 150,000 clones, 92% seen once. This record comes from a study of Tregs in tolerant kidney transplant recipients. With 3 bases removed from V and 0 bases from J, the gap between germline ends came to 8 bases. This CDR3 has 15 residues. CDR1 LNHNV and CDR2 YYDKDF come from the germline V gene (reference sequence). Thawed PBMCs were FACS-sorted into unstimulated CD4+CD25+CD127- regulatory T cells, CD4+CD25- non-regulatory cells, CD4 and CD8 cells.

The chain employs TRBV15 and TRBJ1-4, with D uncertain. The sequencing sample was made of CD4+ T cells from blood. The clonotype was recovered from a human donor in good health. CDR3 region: CATSSLKSTNEKLFF. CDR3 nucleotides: TGTGCCACCAGCAGCTTAAAGTCAACTAATGAAAAACTGTTTTTT.